This record concerns one TCR beta chain sequence. No antigen is known for it. The sample belongs to a study of response to subunit inactivated influenza vaccine. Study-level points and caveats: The authors proposed limited new T cell recruitment per seasonal influenza vaccination.

The CDR3 is 15 residues long. Germline V gene lookup returns CDR1 SNHLY and CDR2 FYNNEI. V lost 4 bases, J lost 0 bases, and 11 bases lay in between. TCRdb used MiXCR to reprocess the RT-PCR reads, holding one entry per CDR3 protein. The data show around 710,000 distinct CDR3 sequences, around 14% seen once. This specimen consisted of PBMCs from blood, obtained 14 to 15 days before vaccination. The chain is built from TRBV2 and TRBJ2-3; no firm D call. The clonotype was recovered from a man aged 50 to 60 who received an inactivated influenza vaccine. The CDR3 sequence: CASSALTASTDTQYF. The DNA of the CDR3 is TGTGCCAGCAGTGCCCTGACGGCTAGCACAGATACGCAGTATTTT.